Below, 18 T cell receptor beta chains from the same sample are listed, as sequenced in a study of spatial heterogeneity in lung cancer. Sample time point: sample taken at primary tumor resection. Whole RNA was taken from tumor, nontumor lung or frozen PBMC; it was then sequenced unsorted. TCRdb used MiXCR to reprocess the 5' RACE reads, holding one entry per CDR3 protein. The data show about 85,000 distinct CDR3 sequences, around 21% seen once. This sample comprised PBMCs, obtained at surgery. The receptors originated from a male donor with early-stage non-small cell lung cancer.

This clonotype was counted only a few times. This chain connects TRBV29-1 to TRBJ2-2, with 10 nucleotides matching TRBD1. V lost 5 bases to trimming and J lost 4 bases; unmatched junction nucleotides: 7. CDR3 length: 15 amino acids. Germline lookup yields CDR1 SQVTM and CDR2 ANQGSEA. CDR3 loop: CSVKPGQGSTGELFF. CDR3 in DNA: TGCAGCGTTAAACCGGGACAGGGGTCCACCGGGGAGCTGTTTTTT.

The V call is TRBV21-1, the J call TRBJ2-7. TRBV21-1 corresponds to a pseudogene. The CDR3 length is 15 residues. CDR3 bases: TGTGCCAGCAGCAAAGGTGCGTACAGCTCCTACGAGCAGTACTTC. Protein product: CASSKGAYSSYEQYF.

The chain carries TRBV5-1 and TRBJ2-3; D not resolved. The CDR3 spans 14 residues. The V end was cut by 4 bases, the J end by 2 bases, with 11 bases between. In germline, CDR1 is SGHRS, CDR2 YFSETQ. This CDR3 is CASSRQADTDTQYF. The CDR3 region has the DNA TGCGCCAGCAGCCGTCAGGCAGACACAGATACGCAGTATTTT.

The rearrangement uses TRBV18 and TRBJ1-3, with a weak D call TRBD1 (5 bases). Trimming shortened V by 1 base and J by 0 bases, and 7 bases separated the two germline ends. This CDR3 region has 15 residues. Germline V gives CDR1 KGHSH, CDR2 LQKENI. DNA of the CDR3: TGTGCCAGCTCACCACAAGGGACCTCTGGAAACACCATATATTTT. Amino acids: CASSPQGTSGNTIYF.

This clonotype was counted many times. The J gene is TRBJ2-5, the V gene TRBV24-1; the match to TRBD2 covers 9 bases. This CDR3 comprises 17 residues. Germline V gives CDR1 KGHDR, CDR2 SFDVKD. The J segment lost 4 bases and the V segment lost 8 bases, leaving 16 bases of the junction unmatched. The DNA for the CDR3 is TGTGCCACCAAGCGGGGGGTTCAAGGGGCTCCCGGAGAGACCCAGTACTTC. Translation: CATKRGVQGAPGETQYF.

This clonotype has more than one count but fewer than ten. This chain joins TRBV7-9 and TRBJ2-1; 10 bases fit TRBD1. CDR1 is SEHNR, CDR2 FQNEAQ, per germline (reference sequence). V trimming: 4 bases; J trimming: 7 bases; junction bases outside the gene matches: 7. CDR3 size: 15 residues. CDR3 DNA sequence: TGTGCCAGCAGCTCGGGACAGGGGCCGGTAAATGAGCAGTTCTTC. Translated: CASSSGQGPVNEQFF.

This chain uses TRBV29-1 with TRBJ2-1; TRBD2 is a possible D gene (5 bases). The CDR3 consists of 14 residues. Between the trimmed V and J ends, which lost 0 bases and 3 bases, there was a span of 9 bases. Germline values: CDR1 SQVTM, CDR2 ANQGSEA. The CDR3 loop is CSVEDSGRYNEQFF. CDR3 bases: TGCAGCGTTGAAGACAGCGGCCGCTACAATGAGCAGTTCTTC.

This clonotype was seen more than once but under ten times. V gene TRBV10-3 combines with J gene TRBJ1-1; TRBD1 matches at 7 bases. V lost 4 bases, J lost 5 bases, and 13 bases stayed unmatched. Germline V gives CDR1 ENHRY, CDR2 SYGVKD. CDR3 length: 16 amino acids. CDR3 nucleotide sequence: TGTGCCATCAGTGCCATGACAGGGTCTAGTGGTACTGAAGCTTTCTTT. Translating it yields CAISAMTGSSGTEAFF.

J is TRBJ1-2 and V is TRBV9; D is unresolved. CDR1 is SGDLS, CDR2 YYNGEE, per germline. CDR3 length: 13 amino acids. V was cut by 0 bases and J by 1 base, with 4 bases left in between. CDR3 sequence reads: CASSVGDNYGYTF. The DNA for the CDR3 is TGTGCCAGCAGCGTAGGGGATAACTATGGCTACACCTTC.

In this sample, this clonotype turned up many times. This chain links TRBV28 with TRBJ2-3; D possibly corresponds to TRBD2 (6 bases). Germline assignment: CDR1 MDHEN and CDR2 SYDVKM. The CDR3 loop spans 19 amino acids. Deletions cut 4 bases from V and 5 bases from J, with 28 bases between. The CDR3 is CASSSNSVWASVIKDTQYF. CDR3 nucleotide sequence: TGTGCCAGCAGTTCTAATTCGGTCTGGGCTAGCGTCATTAAAGATACGCAGTATTTT.

The rearrangement uses TRBV5-1 and TRBJ2-1; 10 bases line up with TRBD2. The germline gives CDR1 SGHRS, CDR2 YFSETQ. The CDR3 runs 14 residues. J lost 9 bases, V lost 5 bases, and 8 bases had no gene match. The CDR3 spells CASRPLAGASEQFF. CDR3 bases: TGCGCCAGCAGGCCCCTAGCGGGAGCAAGTGAGCAGTTCTTC.

This clonotype was counted only a few times. The rearrangement joins TRBV3-1 to TRBJ2-3, with 12 nucleotides matching TRBD2. V dropped 1 base and J dropped 1; count of bases not matched to a gene: 0. Germline CDR1 LGHDT, CDR2 YNNKEL (reference sequence). The CDR3 has 16 amino acids. This CDR3 reads CASSQGTSGGTDTQYF. CDR3 nucleotides: TGTGCCAGCAGCCAAGGGACTAGCGGGGGCACAGATACGCAGTATTTT.

The chain combines TRBV3-1 with TRBJ2-2; possible D gene TRBD2, 6 bases. CDR3 length: 16 amino acids. Looked up from germline, CDR1 is LGHDT and CDR2 is YNNKEL (reference sequence). The ends were cut back, 0 bases at V and 4 bases at J, with 12 bases in the middle. The CDR3 region has the DNA TGTGCCAGCAGCCAAGATCGGGGGAGGATCACCGGGGAGCTGTTTTTT. It encodes CASSQDRGRITGELFF.

The V call is TRBV7-2, the J call TRBJ1-3; D may be TRBD1 (6 bases). Trimming left V 8 bases short and J 0 bases short, with 11 bases between. Germline-derived CDR1 and CDR2 are SGHTA and FQGNSA. The CDR3 covers 14 residues. The CDR3 protein is CASGGDSSGNTIYF. In DNA form, the CDR3 reads TGTGCCAGCGGGGGCGACAGCTCTGGAAACACCATATATTTT.

This clonotype has more than one count but fewer than ten. This rearrangement joins TRBV27 to TRBJ1-5; TRBD1 matches 10 bases. CDR1 is MNHEY and CDR2 is SMNVEV in the germline V gene (reference sequence). The CDR3 is made up of 18 amino acids. The V segment lost 3 bases and the J segment 2 bases; nucleotides outside the gene matches: 10. The CDR3 here is CASSFSGQGVLGNQPQHF. The CDR3 nucleotides are TGTGCCAGCAGTTTTTCTGGACAGGGGGTACTAGGCAATCAGCCCCAGCATTTT.

V gene TRBV18 combines with J gene TRBJ1-2; D not certain. Germline V gives CDR1 KGHSH, CDR2 LQKENI. Trimming shortened V by 3 bases and J by 6 bases, and 17 bases separated the two germline ends. The CDR3 is 15 amino acids. The CDR3 spells CASSPFEGKVDGYTF. The CDR3 nucleotides are TGTGCCAGCTCACCTTTCGAGGGCAAGGTCGATGGCTACACCTTC.

The J gene is TRBJ1-1, the V gene TRBV7-2, with TRBD1 matching 10 bases. Germline loops: CDR1 SGHTA, CDR2 FQGNSA. The CDR3 spans 16 residues. V was clipped by 5 bases and J by 2 bases; unmatched bases: 8. CDR3 sequence reads: CASSLRQGALNTEAFF. CDR3 sequence (DNA): TGTGCCAGCAGCCTTAGACAGGGGGCCCTAAACACTGAAGCTTTCTTT. Supplemented by reference TRBV7-2 and TRBJ1-1, the full variable domain reads GAGVSQSPSNKVTEKGKDVELRCDPISGHTALYWYRQSLGQGLEFLIYFQGNSAPDKSGLPSDRFSAERTGGSVSTLTIQRTQQEDSAVYLCASSLRQGALNTEAFFGQGTRLTVV.

The chain has TRBV4-3 and TRBJ2-1; D is uncertain. The germline V gene encodes CDR1 LGHNA and CDR2 YSLEER. With 0 bases removed from V and 6 bases from J, the gap between germline ends came to 9 bases. CDR3 size: 14 residues. CDR3 nucleotide sequence: TGCGCCAGCAGCCAAGACCCAGTGCCCAATGAGCAGTTCTTC. This translates into CASSQDPVPNEQFF.